Listed below are T cell receptor beta chains from one sample, sequenced in a study of early T cells in non-severe SARS-CoV-2 infection. TCRdb analysed the 5' RACE reads with MiXCR anew, one entry per CDR3 protein. The profile shows approximately 50,000 distinct CDR3 sequences, roughly 8.2% of them singletons. Specimen: whole blood. Receptor source: an adult who was a healthcare worker with PCR-confirmed SARS-CoV-2 infection or an uninfected control (not recorded which). Both conserved end residues are part of each CDR3. A D gene is named only where the DNA matches it firmly. A clone size is listed for some rows: how often the clone was seen (once, few, many), or a class if it is expanded.

V gene: TRBV7-9; D gene: -; J gene: TRBJ1-1; clone size: -; CDR3 DNA: TGTGCCAGCAGCCCTGCTGGGGCGACTGAAGCTTTCTTT; CDR3 protein: CASSPAGATEAFF
V gene: TRBV4-2; D gene: -; J gene: TRBJ2-3; clone size: -; CDR3 DNA: TGTGCCAGCAGCCAAGAGGGGGGATGGGGCACAGATACGCAGTATTTT; CDR3 protein: CASSQEGGWGTDTQYF
V gene: TRBV30; D gene: -; J gene: TRBJ2-3; clone size: many; CDR3 DNA: TGTGCCTGGATCCTCGGAGACTCAACGCGTACCACAGATACGCAGTATTTT; CDR3 protein: CAWILGDSTRTTDTQYF
V gene: TRBV14; D gene: -; J gene: TRBJ2-3; clone size: few; CDR3 DNA: TGTGCCAGCAGCCAACCTAGCACAGATACGCAGTATTTT; CDR3 protein: CASSQPSTDTQYF
V gene: TRBV12-3/TRBV12-4; D gene: TRBD1; J gene: TRBJ2-1; clone size: -; CDR3 DNA: TGTGCCAGCAGTTCGCCCGGGACAGGGGACAATGAGCAGTTCTTC; CDR3 protein: CASSSPGTGDNEQFF
V gene: TRBV20-1; D gene: TRBD2; J gene: TRBJ2-1; clone size: many; CDR3 DNA: TGCAGTGCTAACACACCTATCGGACTAGCGGGAGGGACTGAGCAGTTCTTC; CDR3 protein: CSANTPIGLAGGTEQFF
V gene: TRBV7-3; D gene: TRBD2; J gene: TRBJ2-1; clone size: few; CDR3 DNA: TGTGCCAGCAGTCGACTAGCGGCCTCCTACAATGAGCAGTTCTTC; CDR3 protein: CASSRLAASYNEQFF
V gene: TRBV11-3; D gene: TRBD1; J gene: TRBJ2-5; clone size: few; CDR3 DNA: TGTGCCAGCAGCCCCGGACAGGGGAGTCACCAAGAGACCCAGTACTTC; CDR3 protein: CASSPGQGSHQETQYF
V gene: TRBV11-3; D gene: TRBD2; J gene: TRBJ2-3; clone size: -; CDR3 DNA: TGTGCCAGCAGCTTAGGGAAGCGGGAGCTTGGAGATACGCAGTATTTT; CDR3 protein: CASSLGKRELGDTQYF
V gene: TRBV2; D gene: -; J gene: TRBJ2-3; clone size: many; CDR3 DNA: TGTGCCAGCATGGGGTCAGATACGCAGTATTTT; CDR3 protein: CASMGSDTQYF
V gene: TRBV28; D gene: TRBD2; J gene: TRBJ2-2; clone size: -; CDR3 DNA: TGTGCCAGCAGTGTGACTAGCGGAGGGACCGGGGAGCTGTTTTTT; CDR3 protein: CASSVTSGGTGELFF
V gene: TRBV18; D gene: TRBD2; J gene: TRBJ2-2; clone size: few; CDR3 DNA: TGTGCCAGCTCACCAAATAGAAGGAGTTACCTCCGGGGGGACACCGGGGAGCTGTTTTTT; CDR3 protein: CASSPNRRSYLRGDTGELFF
V gene: TRBV25-1; D gene: TRBD2; J gene: TRBJ2-7; clone size: -; CDR3 DNA: TGTGCCAGCAGTCAACCCGGGACGGGGGGCTACGAGCAGTACTTC; CDR3 protein: CASSQPGTGGYEQYF
V gene: TRBV7-6; D gene: -; J gene: TRBJ1-3; clone size: once; CDR3 DNA: TGTGCCAGCAGCTCCCCCACCTCTGGAAACACCATATATTTT; CDR3 protein: CASSSPTSGNTIYF
V gene: TRBV7-6; D gene: -; J gene: TRBJ2-1; clone size: few; CDR3 DNA: TGTGCCAGCAGCCCGCTGGAGAATGAGCAGTTCTTC; CDR3 protein: CASSPLENEQFF
V gene: TRBV4-2; D gene: TRBD1; J gene: TRBJ2-7; clone size: many; CDR3 DNA: TGTGCCAGCAGCCAAGGCAACAGGGGGGAAGAGCAGTACTTC; CDR3 protein: CASSQGNRGEEQYF
V gene: TRBV10-3; D gene: TRBD2; J gene: TRBJ2-5; clone size: -; CDR3 DNA: TGTGCCATCAGTGAACCATTGGCGGGAGCAGAGACCCAGTACTTC; CDR3 protein: CAISEPLAGAETQYF
V gene: TRBV5-1; D gene: TRBD1; J gene: TRBJ1-3; clone size: -; CDR3 DNA: TGCGCCAGCAGCACGGGACAGGGGCTTTTCGGAAACACCATATATTTT; CDR3 protein: CASSTGQGLFGNTIYF
V gene: TRBV2; D gene: -; J gene: TRBJ2-7; clone size: few; CDR3 DNA: TGTGCCAGCAGTCGTGGAACATCTGCATACTACGAGCAGTACTTC; CDR3 protein: CASSRGTSAYYEQYF
V gene: TRBV20-1; D gene: -; J gene: TRBJ2-7; clone size: many; CDR3 DNA: TGCAGTGCCCTAACTCCGACATCCTACGAGCAGTACTTC; CDR3 protein: CSALTPTSYEQYF
V gene: TRBV21-1; D gene: -; J gene: TRBJ2-7; clone size: few; CDR3 DNA: TGTGCCAGCAGCCTATTCGTACCGGGACAGGGTTCCTACGAGCAGTACTTC; CDR3 protein: CASSLFVPGQGSYEQYF
V gene: TRBV5-1; D gene: -; J gene: TRBJ2-5; clone size: -; CDR3 DNA: TGCGCCAGCCGGGGGCGACAAGAGACCCAGTACTTC; CDR3 protein: CASRGRQETQYF
V gene: TRBV5-6; D gene: -; J gene: TRBJ2-1; clone size: few; CDR3 DNA: TGTGCCAGCAGCTCGACAGTCTACAATGAGCAGTTCTTC; CDR3 protein: CASSSTVYNEQFF
V gene: TRBV7-9; D gene: -; J gene: TRBJ2-7; clone size: many; CDR3 DNA: TGTGCCAGCAGGGGGTCCTACGAGCAGTACTTC; CDR3 protein: CASRGSYEQYF
V gene: TRBV12-3/TRBV12-4; D gene: TRBD2; J gene: TRBJ2-1; clone size: many; CDR3 DNA: TGTGCCAGCAGTTTTAGCGGGGGGCGCAGGGAGCAGTTCTTC; CDR3 protein: CASSFSGGRREQFF
V gene: TRBV18; D gene: -; J gene: TRBJ2-1; clone size: -; CDR3 DNA: TGTGCCAGCTCACCTAACGTGATGAGCGAGCAGTTCTTC; CDR3 protein: CASSPNVMSEQFF
V gene: TRBV12-3/TRBV12-4; D gene: -; J gene: TRBJ2-1; clone size: -; CDR3 DNA: TGTGCCAGCACCTTTGCCGGATCTTCCTACAATGAGCAGTTCTTC; CDR3 protein: CASTFAGSSYNEQFF
V gene: TRBV5-6; D gene: -; J gene: TRBJ2-7; clone size: few; CDR3 DNA: TGTGCCAGCAGCTTCGGCAACGAGCAGTACTTC; CDR3 protein: CASSFGNEQYF
V gene: TRBV18; D gene: -; J gene: TRBJ2-5; clone size: -; CDR3 DNA: TGTGCCAGCTCACCAGGACAGACAGAGACCCAGTACTTC; CDR3 protein: CASSPGQTETQYF
V gene: TRBV27; D gene: TRBD1; J gene: TRBJ2-7; clone size: -; CDR3 DNA: TGTGCCAGCAGCCCGGACAGGGGGCAAGGGGAGCAGTACTTC; CDR3 protein: CASSPDRGQGEQYF
V gene: TRBV19; D gene: TRBD1; J gene: TRBJ1-6; clone size: -; CDR3 DNA: TGTGCCAGTAGTCCCACTACAGGGGGCGGCTCACCCCTCCACTTT; CDR3 protein: CASSPTTGGGSPLHF
V gene: TRBV14; D gene: TRBD1; J gene: TRBJ2-7; clone size: few; CDR3 DNA: TGTGCCAGCAGCCAGGACCGGACAGGGGATTACGAGCAGTACTTC; CDR3 protein: CASSQDRTGDYEQYF
V gene: TRBV20-1; D gene: -; J gene: TRBJ1-1; clone size: many; CDR3 DNA: TGCAGTGCTAGACAATCGGGGACACCAACGAACACTGAAGCTTTCTTT; CDR3 protein: CSARQSGTPTNTEAFF